This TCR beta chain was identified in a study of T cells in Graves' hyperthyroidism and ophthalmopathy. Study in general: Peripheral blood specimens were obtained at initial diagnosis, prior to any treatment.

This clonotype was found a few times. Its antigen is currently unknown. Lactation, pregnancy, other autoimmune disease or uncontrolled infection led to exclusion of patients. The V and J ends lost 3 bases and 4 bases respectively, with 4 bases between them. The CDR3 contains 12 residues. Germline CDR1 SGHNT, CDR2 YYREEE (reference sequence). General study results and limits: Ophthalmopathy was distinguished from stable hyperthyroidism by 13 V-J signatures. Blood also showed most of the thyroid clonotypes that were expanded above 0.001.

RNA transcripts provided the source from which TCR beta CDR3 regions were amplified. RT-PCR in the first round (using the HTBI primer set) targeted the TCR CDR3. TCRdb re-analysed the multiplex PCR reads in MiXCR, keeping a single row per CDR3 protein. This table holds nearly 750,000 distinct CDR3 sequences, approximately 40% found once. This TCR was sampled from a woman between 35 and 50 years old with Graves' hyperthyroidism. The sample taken for sequencing was blood. The rearrangement joins TRBV5-4 to TRBJ2-2; D uncertain. The CDR3 DNA reads TGTGCCAGCAGCTCACTCACCGGGGAGCTGTTTTTT. Its translation is CASSSLTGELFF. Filled out from reference TRBV5-4 and TRBJ2-2, the complete variable domain reads ETGVTQSPTHLIKTRGQQVTLRCSSQSGHNTVSWYQQALGQGPQFIFQYYREEENGRGNFPPRFSGLQFPNYSSELNVNALELDDSALYLCASSSLTGELFFGEGSRLTVL.